This is a list of T cell receptor beta chains from one sample in a study of cytomegalovirus exposure and HLA in healthy donors. Libraries were prepared by immunoSEQ multiplex PCR; TCRdb keeps only in-frame clonotypes and omits some of them. The sample lists some 67,000 clones, about 94% occurring once. What was sequenced was PBMCs. All receptors come from a woman aged 18-30 years in good health and CMV-seronegative. Both conserved end residues are trimmed from each CDR3.

v_call	j_call	cdr3_aa
TRBV5-1	TRBJ2-1	ASRLAGALSYNEQF
TRBV30	TRBJ2-7	AWSVEAEQY
TRBV28	TRBJ2-5	ASSPRQGLQETQY
TRBV5-6	TRBJ2-1	ASSGDRVDYNEQF
TRBV4-1	TRBJ2-6	ASSQDIVRGSGANVLT
TRBV6-1	TRBJ1-3	ASSELYGDRTLGNTIY
TRBV29-1	TRBJ1-2	SVEVLGGKANYGYT
TRBV6-6	TRBJ2-3	ASRPGGATDTQY
TRBV7-3	TRBJ2-2	ASSLVGRPVRELF
TRBV11-2	TRBJ2-5	ASSPLGGFQETQY
TRBV2	TRBJ2-3	ASILSLSTDTQY
TRBV19	TRBJ2-7	ASSVRGYEQY
TRBV27	TRBJ2-2	ASRQGLANTGELF
TRBV15	TRBJ2-3	ATSRTGGPTDTQY
TRBV7-7	TRBJ2-7	ASSTRTYEQY
TRBV6-6	TRBJ2-2	ASSYLAGGTGELF
TRBV4-1	TRBJ1-2	ASSQAGTGLDGYT
TRBV5-1	TRBJ2-1	ASSLSGAGGLEQF
TRBV27	TRBJ2-7	ASSRGTGEYYEQY
TRBV9	TRBJ2-5	ASSVGQGKETQY
TRBV19	TRBJ1-1	ATATGNRYMNTEAF
TRBV15	TRBJ1-6	ATSRGKQGRNSPLH
TRBV9	TRBJ1-2	ASSASPDRVFGYT
TRBV4-1	TRBJ2-4	ASSQGMARGKNIQY
TRBV2	TRBJ1-1	ASTTLGGKPRNTEAF
TRBV28	TRBJ2-3	ASRDRGSGETDTQY
TRBV9	TRBJ1-1	ASGRNTEAF
TRBV7-9	TRBJ1-2	ASSSDRGPHYGYT
TRBV11-3	TRBJ2-7	ASSPGHDSSYEQY
TRBV27	TRBJ1-6	ATSIGGSYNSPLH
TRBV6-1	TRBJ1-5	ASSARRDRGINQPQH
TRBV7-6	TRBJ2-5	ASSLRQGSIQETQY
TRBV5-8	TRBJ2-3	ASSLARGGAADTQY
TRBV19	TRBJ2-5	ASSNQGEETQY
TRBV9	TRBJ1-4	ASSEQGLDEKLF
TRBV4-1	TRBJ2-7	ASSPQSTGTGYEQY
TRBV20-1	TRBJ2-1	SAEGAGGGF
TRBV7-2	TRBJ2-1	ASSPRRGDEQF
TRBV5-4	TRBJ2-1	ASSLQGRSYNEQF
TRBV18	TRBJ2-7	ASSPGARSYEQY
TRBV6-4	TRBJ2-3	ASSASSGGADTQY
TRBV11-2	TRBJ2-3	ASSSGPSYTQY
TRBV27	TRBJ2-7	ASSLSSWGHEQY
TRBV7-9	TRBJ2-2	ASSASGGNTGELF
TRBV19	TRBJ2-1	ASSSGVYNEQF
TRBV28	TRBJ1-5	ASSGQNNQPQH
TRBV7-2	TRBJ1-5	ASGTERNQPQH
TRBV6-1	TRBJ1-2	ASSEADRGFGGYT
TRBV28	TRBJ1-2	ASSSRDTYGYT
TRBV9	TRBJ2-5	ASSADRGRLETQY
TRBV29-1	TRBJ2-2	SVGGRRTGELF
TRBV27	TRBJ1-2	ASSFGRGNGYT
TRBV6-1	TRBJ2-3	ASSEPAGGPGDTQY
TRBV7-9	TRBJ2-4	ASSSSVRGFGQY
TRBV11-2	TRBJ2-3	ASSLLTPSGAHQSTQY